This TCR beta chain was captured in a study of blood T cell repertoires in COVID-19 (dated by TCRdb to the early 2020s). With regard to the full study: Collaborator samples came from the United States, Italy and Spain and covered acute and convalescent phases of COVID-19. HLA class I and class II types, where available, came from metadata supplied by the sample provider rather than from assay-based typing. The material from the prospective study consisted of cDNA or gDNA derived from T cells, B-cell-depleted T cells, or PBMCs. The dataset comprised deeply sampled blood TCRbeta repertoires from subjects exposed to, actively infected with, or recovered from COVID-19. The samples were drawn from the first 160 participants of the ongoing ImmuneRACE study and from 1,200 or so subjects provided by 6 global collaborators. A freely available public database, intended as a resource for researchers studying the immune response to SARS-CoV-2, is where the repertoires were released. Nearly every sample came with metadata listing a de-identified subject ID, COVID-19 status, age in years and sex.

A word on this clone: The specificity of this receptor is unknown. Per-base quality was not reported, and no clone a single base away is much larger than it.

At one collaborating source in Seattle, patients were enrolled during active infection and were followed longitudinally through the course of disease. Each collaborating institution followed its own protocols to collect whole blood in K2EDTA tubes. For TCRbeta analysis, collaborators shipped samples as frozen whole blood, isolated PBMCs, or DNA extracted from either of those sample types. Broad study findings and their caveats: The amount of clinical and demographic metadata varied by source and participant and was provided uncurated.

TCRbeta CDR3 regions were amplified from genomic DNA using the immunoSEQ Assay, a bias-controlled multiplex PCR. Turning to the authors' computational methods: Nucleated cell counts per sample were estimated from amplification of reference gene primers within the assay. To quantify the absolute abundance of each unique TCRbeta CDR3 rearrangement, sequence reads were collapsed and filtered. For each sample, productive Simpson clonality was calculated by taking the square root of Simpson's diversity index across productive rearrangements. TCRdb re-hosts the immuneACCESS table, in-frame sequences only. Its copies lack some clones; in the studies checked, an unresolved V gene accounts for under half of them, and the cause for the rest is not known. V and J calls plus clone size are reproduced from that table; the DNA served to infer D and trimming. In this sample the table shows 150,000 to 200,000 clones, about 82% of which occur a single time. The leading ten clones occupy approximately 8% of the sample.

Sequencing used peripheral blood. This receptor was taken from an elderly woman with COVID-19, enrolled during active disease.

Read as DNA, the sequence is TGTGCCAGCAGCTTAGCCATCCAGAATAATTCACCCCTCCACTTT. It translates as CASSLAIQNNSPLHF. Recombination joined TRBV11-2 with TRBJ1-6; the D gene cannot be resolved reliably. The CDR3 goes from the cysteine to the phenylalanine over 15 residues. Just the 45-base CDR3 DNA is kept, in frame starting at base 1. Trimming removed 1 base from V and 5 bases from J, leaving 9 bases between the germline ends. CDR1 is given as SGHAT and CDR2 as FQNNGV, both from the germline V gene.